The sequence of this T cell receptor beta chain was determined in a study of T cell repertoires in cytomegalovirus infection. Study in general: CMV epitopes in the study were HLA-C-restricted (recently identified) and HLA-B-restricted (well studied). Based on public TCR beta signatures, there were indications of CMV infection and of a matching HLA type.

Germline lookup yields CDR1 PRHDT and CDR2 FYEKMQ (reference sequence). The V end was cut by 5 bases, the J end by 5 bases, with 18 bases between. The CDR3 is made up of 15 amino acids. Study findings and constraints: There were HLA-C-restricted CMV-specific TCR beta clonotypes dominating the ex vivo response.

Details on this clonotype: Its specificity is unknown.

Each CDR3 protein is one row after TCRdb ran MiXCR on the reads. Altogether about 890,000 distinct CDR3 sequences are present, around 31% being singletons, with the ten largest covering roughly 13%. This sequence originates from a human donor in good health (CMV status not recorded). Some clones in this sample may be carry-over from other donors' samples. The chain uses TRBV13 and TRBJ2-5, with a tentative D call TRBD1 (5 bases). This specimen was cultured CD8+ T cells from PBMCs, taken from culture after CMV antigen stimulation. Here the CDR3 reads CASSPPGWGRETQYF. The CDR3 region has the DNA TGTGCCAGCAGCCCCCCAGGGTGGGGAAGGGAGACCCAGTACTTC.